Listed below are T cell receptor beta chains from one sample, sequenced in a study of shared clonotypes between healthy human individuals. TCRdb keeps only in-frame clones here, not all; method: immunoSEQ multiplex PCR. The table lists 900,000 to 1,200,000 clones, about 80% of them singletons. Material: memory CD4+ T cells from PBMCs. These receptors came from a man aged 18 to 30 in good health. Some clones in this sample may be carry-over from other donors' samples. The CDR3 runs from the conserved cysteine through the conserved F or W. A D gene is named only where the DNA matches it firmly. The size entry is marked missing in some rows and otherwise reads once, few, many or a size class.

TRBV28	NA	TRBJ1-1	many	CASSLWDVAFF	TGTGCCAGCAGTTTATGGGACGTAGCTTTCTTT
TRBV10-3	NA	TRBJ2-4	NA	CAISESITDLEAKNIQYF	TGTGCCATCAGTGAGTCTATAACGGATCTAGAAGCCAAAAACATTCAGTACTTC
TRBV5-1	NA	TRBJ1-1	NA	CASSLGASGTEAFF	TGCGCCAGCAGCTTGGGGGCCAGCGGCACTGAAGCTTTCTTT
TRBV7-8	NA	TRBJ1-1	few	CASSLNRVNTEAFF	TGTGCCAGCAGCTTAAATCGGGTGAACACTGAAGCTTTCTTT
TRBV20-1	NA	TRBJ1-5	many	CSAGGEQPQHF	TGCAGTGCTGGGGGGGAGCAGCCCCAGCATTTT
TRBV29-1	TRBD2	TRBJ2-3	NA	CSAKPQGGGSGTDTQYF	TGCAGCGCTAAACCCCAAGGAGGCGGGAGTGGGACAGATACGCAGTATTTT
TRBV18	NA	TRBJ2-7	NA	CASSPSLGYEQYF	TGTGCCAGCTCACCCTCCTTGGGCTACGAGCAGTACTTC
TRBV7-9	NA	TRBJ2-7	NA	CASSVSRGLGYEQYF	TGTGCCAGCAGCGTATCCAGGGGATTGGGCTACGAGCAGTACTTC
TRBV6-1	NA	TRBJ2-1	NA	CASRALIPYNEQFF	TGTGCCAGCAGGGCACTGATCCCTTACAATGAGCAGTTCTTC
TRBV4-1	NA	TRBJ1-3	few	CASSQDLAVRGGNTIYF	TGCGCCAGCAGCCAAGATCTAGCCGTCAGGGGTGGAAACACCATATATTTT
TRBV28	NA	TRBJ1-4	NA	CASSSHRATNEKLFF	TGTGCCAGCAGCTCCCACCGAGCAACTAATGAAAAACTGTTTTTT
TRBV9	NA	TRBJ2-6	once	CASSVRAGANVLTF	TGTGCCAGCAGCGTCAGGGCAGGGGCCAACGTCCTGACTTTC
TRBV5-1	TRBD1	TRBJ2-1	NA	CASSSTGGFGNEQFF	TGCGCCAGCAGCTCGACAGGGGGTTTCGGCAATGAGCAGTTCTTC
TRBV18	NA	TRBJ2-5	NA	CASSPDPDSQETQYF	TGTGCCAGCTCACCGGATCCGGACAGCCAAGAGACCCAGTACTTC
TRBV6-6	NA	TRBJ2-3	NA	CASSYGRRTDTQYF	TGTGCCAGCAGTTACGGTCGGCGCACAGATACGCAGTATTTT
TRBV7-2	NA	TRBJ2-7	NA	CASSQAGRYEQYF	TGTGCCAGCAGCCAGGCAGGGCGCTACGAGCAGTACTTC
TRBV7-3	NA	TRBJ2-7	NA	CASSSQGGDPGEQYF	TGTGCCAGCAGCTCACAGGGAGGGGATCCTGGCGAGCAGTACTTC
TRBV14	NA	TRBJ2-3	NA	CASSQASSAGGADTQYF	TGTGCCAGCAGCCAAGCTTCAAGCGCCGGAGGGGCAGATACGCAGTATTTT